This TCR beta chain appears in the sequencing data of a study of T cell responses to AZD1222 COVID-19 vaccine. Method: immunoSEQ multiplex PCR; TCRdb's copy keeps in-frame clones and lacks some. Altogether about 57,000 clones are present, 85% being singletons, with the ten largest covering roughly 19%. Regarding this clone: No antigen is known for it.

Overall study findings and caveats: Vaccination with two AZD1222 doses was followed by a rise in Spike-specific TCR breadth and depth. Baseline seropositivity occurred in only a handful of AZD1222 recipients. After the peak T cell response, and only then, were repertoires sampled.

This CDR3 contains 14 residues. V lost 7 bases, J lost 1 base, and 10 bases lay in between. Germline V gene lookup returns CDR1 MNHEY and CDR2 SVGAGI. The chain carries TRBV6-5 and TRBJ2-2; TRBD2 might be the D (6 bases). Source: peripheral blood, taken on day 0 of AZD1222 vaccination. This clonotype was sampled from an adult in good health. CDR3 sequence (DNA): TGTGCCAGCATAGCGGTGCTGAACACCGGGGAGCTGTTTTTT. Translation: CASIAVLNTGELFF.